This TCR beta chain was sequenced during a study of blood T cell repertoires in COVID-19. The V gene lost 4 bases and the J gene lost 2 bases, with 12 bases spanning the gap. Germline values: CDR1 SGDLS, CDR2 YYNGEE. The CDR3 is 14 amino acids. The repertoire was sequenced with immunoSEQ multiplex PCR; TCRdb's copy has only in-frame clones and lacks some. The table shows around 340,000 clones, with approximately 89% occurring only once. The clonotype comes from a woman aged 60-70 years with COVID-19, enrolled during active disease. Sequenced sample: peripheral blood. The rearrangement links TRBV9 to TRBJ2-5, with a possible D match to TRBD2 (6 bases). In nucleotides, the CDR3 is TGTGCCAGCAGCCCGCGGGACTTGCAAGAGACCCAGTACTTC. Its translation: CASSPRDLQETQYF. Full variable domain (outside the CDR3, taken from reference TRBV9 and TRBJ2-5): DSGVTQTPKHLITATGQRVTLRCSPRSGDLSVYWYQQSLDQGLQFLIQYYNGEERAKGNILERFSAQQFPDLHSELNLSSLELGDSALYFCASSPRDLQETQYFGPGTRLLVL.